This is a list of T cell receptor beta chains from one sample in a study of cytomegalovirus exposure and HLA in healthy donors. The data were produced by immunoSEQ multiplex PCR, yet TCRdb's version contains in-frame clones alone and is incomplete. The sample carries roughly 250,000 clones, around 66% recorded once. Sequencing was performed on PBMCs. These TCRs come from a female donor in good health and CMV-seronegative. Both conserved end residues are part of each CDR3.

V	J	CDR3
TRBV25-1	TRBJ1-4	CASSASGTGATNEKLFF
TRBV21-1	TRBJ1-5	CASSCFSRASFVQPQHF
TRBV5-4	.	CASSRSGMGDEQYF
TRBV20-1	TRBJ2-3	CSASTGDTQYF
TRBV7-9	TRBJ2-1	CASTQGSGSSYNEQFF
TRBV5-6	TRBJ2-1	CASSLTDRGLNEQFF
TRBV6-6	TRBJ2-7	CASRSDRGLYEQYF
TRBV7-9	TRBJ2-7	CASSSTDRLEASYEQYF
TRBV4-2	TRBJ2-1	CASSQVGGRANNEQFF
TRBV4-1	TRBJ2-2	CASSQLTATGELFF
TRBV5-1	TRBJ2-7	CASSSPGFSMYF
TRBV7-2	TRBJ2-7	CASSLVMGGSYEQYF
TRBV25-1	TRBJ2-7	CASSLAGAYEQYF
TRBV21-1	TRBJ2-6	CARGSSGANVLTF
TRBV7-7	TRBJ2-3	CASSPWTSGRTDTQYF
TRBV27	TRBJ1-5	CASSSHRGTGISREPQHF
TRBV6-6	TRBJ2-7	CASSYAPAGVYEQYF
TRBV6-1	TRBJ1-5	CASSHTGQWNQPQHF
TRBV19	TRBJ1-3	CASKLGPGQRSGNTIYF
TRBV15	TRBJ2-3	CATSIKSTDTQYF
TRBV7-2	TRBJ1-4	CASSLAGRVGEKLFF
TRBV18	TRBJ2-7	CASSGTGGYEQYF
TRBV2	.	CASSLRGGQGYEQYF
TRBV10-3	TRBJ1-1	CAISESVGTGITEAFF
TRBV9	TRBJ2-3	CASSVTATDTQYF